A single sample is the source of the 19 T cell receptor beta chains below, sequenced in a study of blood T cell repertoires in COVID-19. Generated by immunoSEQ multiplex PCR, the TCRdb table keeps only in-frame clones and is missing some. The sample lists about 190,000 clones, about four fifths seen once, with roughly 3% in the top ten. Sequencing was carried out using PBMCs or T cells enriched from blood (not recorded which). The receptors were gathered from a woman in her twenties or thirties who had recovered from COVID-19.

V gene TRBV7-9 combines with J gene TRBJ1-1, with D possibly being TRBD1 (5 bases). Trimming stripped 3 bases from V and 8 bases from J, with 13 bases between. This CDR3 comprises 13 residues. The germline V gene encodes CDR1 SEHNR and CDR2 FQNEAQ (reference sequence). The CDR3 nucleotides read TGTGCCAGCAGCTTGGTCGGGGGGGGAGAAGCTTTCTTT. Its translation: CASSLVGGGEAFF.

The V call is TRBV18, the J call TRBJ2-6; D remains ambiguous. The CDR3 consists of 16 residues. V lost 3 bases, J lost 2 bases, and 11 bases lay in between. Looked up from germline, CDR1 is KGHSH and CDR2 is LQKENI. CDR3 in amino acids: CASSPSREAGANVLTF. In DNA form, the CDR3 reads TGTGCCAGCTCACCCTCACGTGAGGCTGGGGCCAACGTCCTGACTTTC.

The CDR3 region has the DNA TGTGCCAGCAGCCAAGATATGGCAGACTATAATTCACCCCTCCACTTT. Its translation is CASSQDMADYNSPLHF. The gene calls are TRBV4-2 and TRBJ1-6, with D unresolved. Germline V CDR1 and CDR2: LGHNA, YNFKEQ. The CDR3 consists of 16 residues. V was trimmed by 0 bases and J by 3 bases, leaving 9 bases between them.

The V call is TRBV10-2, the J call TRBJ2-5, with D possibly matching TRBD2 (7 bases). This CDR3 is built from 15 residues. The ends were cut back, 5 bases at V and 2 bases at J, with 15 bases in the middle. Looked up from germline, CDR1 is WSHSY and CDR2 is SAAADI. This CDR3 is CASSIERGGQETQYF. The CDR3 nucleotides read TGCGCCAGCAGTATCGAAAGGGGGGGGCAAGAGACCCAGTACTTC.

The chain couples TRBV5-1 to TRBJ1-1; possibly TRBD1 for D (5 bases). Germline CDR1 reads SGHRS; CDR2 reads YFSETQ. V gave up 4 bases and J gave up 5 bases, with 18 bases separating them. The CDR3 runs to 15 residues. CDR3 coding DNA: TGCGCCAGCAGCCCGAGCGGGCAGGCAGGGACTGAAGCTTTCTTT. Protein product: CASSPSGQAGTEAFF. Filled out from reference TRBV5-1 and TRBJ1-1, the complete variable domain reads KAGVTQTPRYLIKTRGQQVTLSCSPISGHRSVSWYQQTPGQGLQFLFEYFSETQRNKGNFPGRFSGRQFSNSRSEMNVSTLELGDSALYLCASSPSGQAGTEAFFGQGTRLTVV.

The V and J genes are TRBV9 and TRBJ2-7; 8 bases map to TRBD1. The V segment lost 3 bases and the J segment 5 bases; nucleotides outside the gene matches: 4. CDR1 SGDLS and CDR2 YYNGEE come from the germline V gene. The CDR3 extends over 13 amino acids. This CDR3 is CASSADRGNEQYF. DNA of the CDR3: TGTGCCAGCAGCGCCGACAGGGGCAACGAGCAGTACTTC. The complete variable domain, with remaining parts taken from reference TRBV9 and TRBJ2-7, reads DSGVTQTPKHLITATGQRVTLRCSPRSGDLSVYWYQQSLDQGLQFLIQYYNGEERAKGNILERFSAQQFPDLHSELNLSSLELGDSALYFCASSADRGNEQYFGPGTRLTVT.

This chain connects TRBV10-2 to TRBJ1-6, with 9 bases fitting TRBD1. The V segment lost 5 bases and the J segment 7 bases; nucleotides outside the gene matches: 15. This CDR3 spans 18 amino acids. In germline, CDR1 is WSHSY, CDR2 SAAADI. The CDR3 DNA is TGCGCCAGCAGTCACCGGGACAGGGAGACTATCGGGAATTCACCCCTCCACTTT. Protein sequence: CASSHRDRETIGNSPLHF.

The J gene is TRBJ2-7, the V gene TRBV28, with TRBD2 as a possible D gene (5 bases). V was clipped by 4 bases and J by 4 bases, with 20 bases between them. Looked up from germline, CDR1 is MDHEN and CDR2 is SYDVKM. The CDR3 totals 16 residues. CDR3 in DNA: TGTGCCAGCAGTTCGACGTGGGGTAACGAGGGATACGAGCAGTACGTC. Translating gives CASSSTWGNEGYEQYV.

J is TRBJ2-1 and V is TRBV12-3 or TRBV12-4, with a tentative D call TRBD1 (5 bases). This CDR3 contains 12 residues. The V end was cut by 7 bases, the J end by 6 bases, with 10 bases between. The CDR3 loop reads CASTKTVNEQFF. In DNA form, the CDR3 reads TGTGCCAGCACTAAGACAGTCAATGAGCAGTTCTTC.

CDR3 sequence (DNA): TGCAGTGCTAGTGTTACAGGGGACATTAACACTGAAGCTTTCTTT. It yields the protein CSASVTGDINTEAFF. The chain couples TRBV20-1 to TRBJ1-1; 7 nucleotides match TRBD1. V shed 3 bases and J 2 bases; nucleotides not matched to a gene: 9. Germline CDR1 and CDR2: DFQATT and SNEGSKA (reference sequence). The CDR3 spans 15 residues.

In this sample, this clone turned up a few times. Germline is not matched at one junction end, which may reflect a read error. The chain links TRBV4-1 to TRBJ2-1, with 11 bases that match TRBD2. Germline V gene lookup returns CDR1 MGHRA and CDR2 YSYEKL. The CDR3 contains 15 residues. The CDR3 DNA is TGCGCCAGCAGCCCTACTGGGACTAGCGGACAACAGGGACTCTTC. This translates into CASSPTGTSGQQGLF.

This clone was seen just once. V is TRBV4-1 and J is TRBJ2-1; D gene ambiguous. The CDR3 loop spans 14 amino acids. Germline CDR1 MGHRA, CDR2 YSYEKL. V dropped 1 base and J dropped 6 bases, with 10 bases sitting between them. The CDR3 is CASSQGQARNEQFF. Here the CDR3 DNA reads TGCGCCAGCAGCCAAGGTCAGGCCCGCAATGAGCAGTTCTTC.

This chain connects TRBV28 to TRBJ2-7; 11 nucleotides line up with TRBD1. Germline CDR1 reads MDHEN; CDR2 reads SYDVKM. V was clipped by 8 bases and J by 3 bases; unmatched bases: 6. The CDR3 is 14 amino acids. Here the CDR3 DNA reads TGTGCCAGCCGGCCTGGGACAGGGGGCTACGAGCAGTACGTC. The encoded protein is CASRPGTGGYEQYV.

The rearrangement uses TRBV6-1 and TRBJ2-7; the match to TRBD2 covers 7 bases. The CDR3 contains 14 residues. The V segment lost 6 bases and the J segment 1 base; nucleotides outside the gene matches: 6. Per the germline V gene, CDR1 is MNHNS and CDR2 is SASEGT. DNA for the CDR3: TGTGCCAGCAGCCCACCGGGACTATCCTACGAGCAGTACTTC. Translated: CASSPPGLSYEQYF.

The rearrangement joins TRBV5-1 to TRBJ1-1; no clear D gene. The CDR3 covers 13 residues. V lost 0 bases and J lost 1, with 4 bases in between. Per germline, CDR1 SGHRS and CDR2 YFSETQ. CDR3 DNA: TGCGCCAGCAGCTTGGCAGGGAACACTGAAGCTTTCTTT. Encoded protein: CASSLAGNTEAFF.

V and J are TRBV10-3 and TRBJ2-1; D gene ambiguous. Trimming removed 2 bases from V and 4 bases from J, with 3 bases in between. Germline V gene sequence: CDR1 ENHRY, CDR2 SYGVKD. The CDR3 covers 12 residues. The CDR3 nucleotides read TGTGCCATCAGTGAGACTTACAATGAGCAGTTCTTC. The encoded protein is CAISETYNEQFF.

The rearrangement uses TRBV19 and TRBJ2-3; D unresolved. V dropped 7 bases and J dropped 4 bases, with 6 bases sitting between them. CDR1 is LNHDA and CDR2 is SQIVND in the germline V gene (reference sequence). The CDR3 is 11 amino acids. For the CDR3, the DNA is TGTGCCAGTAAATCGGCAGATACGCAGTATTTT. Amino acid sequence: CASKSADTQYF. Filled out from reference TRBV19 and TRBJ2-3, the complete variable domain reads DGGITQSPKYLFRKEGQNVTLSCEQNLNHDAMYWYRQDPGQGLRLIYYSQIVNDFQKGDIAEGYSVSREKKESFPLTVTSAQKNPTAFYLCASKSADTQYFGPGTRLTVL.

The J gene is TRBJ2-7, the V gene TRBV10-3, with unresolved D. From germline, CDR1 is ENHRY and CDR2 SYGVKD. V lost 2 bases to trimming and J lost 4 bases, with 18 bases between them. The CDR3 sequence is 16 residues long. CDR3 residues: CAISEPDISKWYEQYF. DNA for the CDR3: TGTGCCATCAGTGAGCCAGATATCAGTAAGTGGTACGAGCAGTACTTC.

This clone was picked up a small number of times. This chain joins TRBV6-5 and TRBJ2-7, with TRBD1 identical over 8 bases. Trimming took 5 bases from V and 7 from J; bases not matched to a gene: 10. Germline V lookup: CDR1 MNHEY, CDR2 SVGAGI. CDR3 length: 14 amino acids. CDR3 region: CASSPDRATGEQYF. The DNA for the CDR3 is TGTGCCAGCAGTCCGGACAGGGCGACGGGTGAGCAGTACTTC.